One sample yielded the 28 T cell receptor beta chains listed below, sequenced in a study of T cell changes during pregnancy in multiple sclerosis. Some clones are missing from TCRdb's copy, which holds only in-frame ones; the method was immunoSEQ multiplex PCR. The table has approximately 36,000 clones, around 93% seen once. The material was CD4+ T cells from peripheral blood mononuclear cells, obtained in the first trimester of pregnancy. These receptors all stem from a female donor with multiple sclerosis, enrolled in a pregnancy study.

The chain joins TRBV19 to TRBJ1-5; 8 bases align to TRBD1. J lost 3 bases, V lost 2 bases, and 15 bases had no gene match. This CDR3 is built from 19 residues. Germline V gene lookup returns CDR1 LNHDA and CDR2 SQIVND (reference sequence). CDR3 in DNA: TGTGCCAGTAGTATACCCACCCTATTGACAGGGGCCTCCAATCAGCCCCAGCATTTT. The encoded protein is CASSIPTLLTGASNQPQHF.

The rearrangement links TRBV7-3 to TRBJ2-2; perhaps TRBD1 as D (6 bases). The ends were cut back, 2 bases at V and 2 bases at J, with 12 bases in the middle. Looked up from germline, CDR1 is SGHTA and CDR2 is FQGTGA. CDR3 length: 16 amino acids. CDR3 in DNA: TGTGCCAGCAGCTTACAGGGGCCCCTAAACACCGGGGAGCTGTTTTTT. Its translation is CASSLQGPLNTGELFF.

V usage is TRBV5-1 and J usage is TRBJ2-1; D unresolved. Trimming left V 0 bases short and J 3 bases short, with 7 bases between. Germline V gives CDR1 SGHRS, CDR2 YFSETQ. The CDR3 has 14 residues. CDR3 coding DNA: TGCGCCAGCAGCTTGGTGATAGACTACAATGAGCAGTTCTTC. Protein sequence: CASSLVIDYNEQFF.

This chain uses TRBV6-1 with TRBJ2-7, with 8 bases that match TRBD1. The CDR3 loop spans 13 amino acids. Germline V gives CDR1 MNHNS, CDR2 SASEGT. Losses at the gene ends were 6 bases for V and 1 base for J; bases not matched to a gene: 2. The CDR3 DNA reads TGTGCCAGCAGGCGACAGGGGTCCTACGAGCAGTACTTC. Protein: CASRRQGSYEQYF.

The J gene is TRBJ2-7, the V gene TRBV15, with D unclear. The germline gives CDR1 LNHNV, CDR2 YYDKDF (reference sequence). The CDR3 is 12 amino acids. V shed 0 bases and J shed 9 bases, with 9 bases lying between them. CDR3 in amino acids: CATSREWARQYF. CDR3 nucleotides: TGTGCCACCAGCAGAGAATGGGCAAGGCAGTACTTC.

This rearrangement joins TRBV5-1 to TRBJ1-1; D is uncertain. Trimming pared 1 base from V and 1 base from J, leaving 14 bases between. This CDR3 spans 16 amino acids. Germline-derived CDR1 and CDR2 are SGHRS and YFSETQ. This CDR3 reads CASSLNPGSGNTEAFF. The CDR3 bases are TGCGCCAGCAGCTTGAACCCGGGGTCAGGGAACACTGAAGCTTTCTTT.

The CDR3 reads CASSDSGGSNTGELFF. CDR3 bases: TGTGCCAGCAGTGATAGCGGGGGGTCGAACACCGGGGAGCTGTTTTTT. The chain couples TRBV2 to TRBJ2-2; 10 bases align to TRBD2. V gave up 3 bases and J gave up 0 bases; unmatched junction bases: 1. In germline, CDR1 is SNHLY, CDR2 FYNNEI. CDR3 length equals 16 residues.

V and J are TRBV5-1 and TRBJ2-7, with 8 bases fitting TRBD2. Germline V CDR1 and CDR2: SGHRS, YFSETQ. With 1 base clipped from V and 1 base from J, the junction kept 4 bases outside the gene matches. The length of the CDR3 is 15 residues. The CDR3 protein is CASSLLASGSYEQYF. The CDR3 DNA reads TGCGCCAGCAGCTTGTTGGCTAGCGGGTCCTACGAGCAGTACTTC.

The V gene is TRBV9, the J gene TRBJ1-4; 11 nucleotides match TRBD1. Germline V gene sequence: CDR1 SGDLS, CDR2 YYNGEE. The CDR3 is 20 amino acids. V lost 0 bases and J lost 4; bases outside the gene matches: 14. As DNA, the CDR3 is TGTGCCAGCAGCGTAGCGGGGACAGGGGGTCTAGGGGGACGTAATGAAAAACTGTTTTTT. Protein: CASSVAGTGGLGGRNEKLFF.

This clone was seen just once. The chain employs TRBV19 and TRBJ2-5, with D possibly TRBD2 on 6 matching bases. The germline V gene encodes CDR1 LNHDA and CDR2 SQIVND (reference sequence). Trimming took 7 bases from V and 4 from J, leaving 13 bases between them. The CDR3 is 13 residues long. The CDR3 spells CASTPRRGETQYF. CDR3 DNA: TGTGCCAGTACCCCCAGGAGGGGAGAGACCCAGTACTTC. The full variable domain, in which reference TRBV19 and TRBJ2-5 provide the parts outside the CDR3, is DGGITQSPKYLFRKEGQNVTLSCEQNLNHDAMYWYRQDPGQGLRLIYYSQIVNDFQKGDIAEGYSVSREKKESFPLTVTSAQKNPTAFYLCASTPRRGETQYFGPGTRLLVL.

The rearrangement links TRBV11-2 to TRBJ1-3; perhaps TRBD1 as D (5 bases). CDR1 SGHAT and CDR2 FQNNGV come from the germline V gene. Trimming removed 5 bases at V and 0 bases at J, with 11 bases between. The CDR3 covers 15 residues. CDR3 nucleotides: TGTGCCAGCAGCAGAACAGGCGGCTCTGGAAACACCATATATTTT. Its protein product is CASSRTGGSGNTIYF.

J is TRBJ1-3 and V is TRBV27; D not resolved. V lost 3 bases, J lost 4 bases, and 7 bases lay in between. From germline, CDR1 is MNHEY and CDR2 SMNVEV (reference sequence). This CDR3 comprises 13 residues. CDR3 amino acids: CASSFHIGNTIYF. CDR3 DNA sequence: TGTGCCAGCAGTTTCCACATCGGAAACACCATATATTTT.

The CDR3 DNA follows: TGTGCCAGCTGTCGGACAGTCGTAGATACGCAGTATTTT. Translating gives CASCRTVVDTQYF. V gene TRBV18 combines with J gene TRBJ2-3, with a tentative D call TRBD1 (6 bases). CDR1 is KGHSH, CDR2 LQKENI, per germline. Trimming pared 7 bases from V and 5 bases from J, leaving 13 bases between. This CDR3 has 13 amino acids.

The chain carries TRBV5-4 and TRBJ1-2; TRBD1 matches 11 bases. The CDR3 consists of 16 residues. The junction had 13 bases not matched to a gene; V was cut back by 4 bases and J by 8 bases. Per the germline V gene, CDR1 is SGHNT and CDR2 is YYREEE (reference sequence). The CDR3 reads CASSPIGGQGASGYTF. CDR3 nucleotides: TGTGCCAGCAGCCCCATCGGAGGACAGGGGGCGTCGGGCTACACCTTC.

The chain has TRBV2 and TRBJ1-3, with TRBD1 identical over 7 bases. The J segment lost 0 bases and the V segment lost 5 bases, leaving 7 bases of the junction unmatched. This CDR3 region has 16 residues. Germline V gene data show CDR1 as SNHLY and CDR2 as FYNNEI. The CDR3 DNA is TGTGCCAGCAGTCTAAAGGGGGCCCGCTCTGGAAACACCATATATTTT. It translates to CASSLKGARSGNTIYF.

This clone was found once. The chain has TRBV4-1 and TRBJ2-7; 10 bases line up with TRBD1. This CDR3 comprises 16 residues. Germline V gene sequence: CDR1 MGHRA, CDR2 YSYEKL. V lost 0 bases to trimming and J lost 3 bases; unmatched junction nucleotides: 5. Here the CDR3 DNA reads TGCGCCAGCAGCCAAGAGCGGACAGGGGGTTTCTACGAGCAGTACTTC. Translating it yields CASSQERTGGFYEQYF.

The V gene is TRBV6-5, the J gene TRBJ2-7; 8 positions agree with TRBD1. Germline V gene data show CDR1 as MNHEY and CDR2 as SVGAGI. Trimming cost V 5 bases and J 5 bases; bases outside gene matches: 5. This CDR3 has 13 amino acids. CDR3 sequence reads: CASSRQGLNEQYF. The DNA of the CDR3 is TGTGCCAGCAGTCGACAGGGGTTAAACGAGCAGTACTTC.

A few counts support this clone. The V gene is TRBV7-9, the J gene TRBJ1-2, with a tentative D call TRBD1 (6 bases). There are 11 residues in the CDR3. Germline lookup yields CDR1 SEHNR and CDR2 FQNEAQ (reference sequence). V lost 5 bases and J lost 7, with 8 bases in between. CDR3 protein: CASSLRGGYTF. The CDR3, as DNA: TGTGCCAGCAGCCTCAGGGGTGGCTACACCTTC.

V and J are TRBV10-3 and TRBJ1-1, with D possibly being TRBD1 (6 bases). V was pared by 10 bases and J by 8 bases, with 20 bases between. This CDR3 has 13 amino acids. The germline gives CDR1 ENHRY, CDR2 SYGVKD. CDR3 amino acids: CATREGDVSEAFF. The CDR3 coding sequence is TGTGCCACCCGAGAGGGGGACGTGTCGGAAGCTTTCTTT.

The genes are TRBV4-1 and TRBJ2-3, with 10 bases that match TRBD2. Per the germline V gene, CDR1 is MGHRA and CDR2 is YSYEKL. V dropped 1 base and J dropped 2; count of bases not matched to a gene: 15. The CDR3 runs to 20 residues. CDR3 sequence: CASSQGGRLAGARNTDTQYF. The CDR3 region has the DNA TGCGCCAGCAGCCAAGGGGGACGACTAGCGGGTGCTCGGAACACAGATACGCAGTATTTT.

The chain has TRBV7-9 and TRBJ2-5; D might be TRBD2 (5 bases). V lost 5 bases, J lost 2 bases, and 15 bases lay in between. From germline, CDR1 is SEHNR and CDR2 FQNEAQ (reference sequence). The CDR3 sequence is 15 residues long. CDR3 sequence reads: CASSPEGGLQETQYF. The CDR3 nucleotides are TGTGCCAGCAGCCCAGAAGGAGGCCTACAAGAGACCCAGTACTTC.

The CDR3 DNA follows: TGTGCCAGCTCACAACTGGACAGGGGGGTGAGTGAGCAGTACTTC. As protein: CASSQLDRGVSEQYF. V and J are TRBV18 and TRBJ2-7; 10 nucleotides align to TRBD1. CDR3 length: 15 residues. V lost 4 bases, J lost 7 bases, and 10 bases stayed unmatched. The germline V gene encodes CDR1 KGHSH and CDR2 LQKENI.

This clone has only one observation. The V gene is TRBV18, the J gene TRBJ1-1, with 8 bases fitting TRBD1. The junction had 12 bases not matched to a gene; V was cut back by 4 bases and J by 5 bases. Germline CDR1 reads KGHSH; CDR2 reads LQKENI. CDR3 length equals 16 residues. CDR3 bases: TGTGCCAGCTCACAGGATCGGACAGGGCTTAGGACTGAAGCTTTCTTT. Its protein product is CASSQDRTGLRTEAFF.

J is TRBJ1-2 and V is TRBV4-2, with D uncertain. Germline CDR1 is LGHNA and CDR2 is YNFKEQ. The CDR3 has 14 amino acids. Trimming left V 1 base short and J 7 bases short, with 13 bases between. The CDR3 region is CASSQAQLGGGYTF. CDR3 nucleotides: TGTGCCAGCAGCCAAGCCCAACTGGGAGGTGGCTACACCTTC.

J is TRBJ2-3 and V is TRBV6-6; D uncertain. Trimming stripped 2 bases from V and 8 bases from J, with 11 bases between. This CDR3 has 13 amino acids. Germline CDR1 is MNHNY and CDR2 is SVGAGI (reference sequence). The CDR3 sequence: CASSYPNVATQYF. The CDR3 DNA reads as TGTGCCAGCAGTTACCCGAATGTGGCTACGCAGTATTTT.

This chain links TRBV5-4 with TRBJ1-1, with TRBD1 matching over 10 bases. Germline assignment: CDR1 SGHNT and CDR2 YYREEE (reference sequence). The CDR3 runs 13 residues. V lost 6 bases and J lost 3; bases outside the gene matches: 2. The CDR3 coding sequence is TGTGCCAGCACCGGGACAGGGGACACTGAAGCTTTCTTT. Protein product: CASTGTGDTEAFF.

CDR3 DNA: TGTGCCAGCAGTCAGGGTTATCGATCACCCCTCCACTTT. Translating it yields CASSQGYRSPLHF. V usage is TRBV27 and J usage is TRBJ1-6; tentative D call: TRBD1 (5 bases). Per germline, CDR1 MNHEY and CDR2 SMNVEV (reference sequence). V lost 5 bases to trimming and J lost 10 bases, with 12 bases between them. The CDR3 runs 13 residues.

This rearrangement joins TRBV14 to TRBJ2-1, with 8 bases that match TRBD2. This CDR3 has 16 residues. V lost 1 base, J lost 2 bases, and 4 bases stayed unmatched. Germline-derived CDR1 and CDR2 are SGHDN and FVKESK. CDR3 bases: TGTGCCAGCAGCCAAGTGATCGGGGGGGCCTACAATGAGCAGTTCTTC. Amino acids: CASSQVIGGAYNEQFF. The whole variable domain, remainder taken from reference TRBV14 and TRBJ2-1, is EAGVTQFPSHSVIEKGQTVTLRCDPISGHDNLYWYRRVMGKEIKFLLHFVKESKQDESGMPNNRFLAERTGGTYSTLKVQPAELEDSGVYFCASSQVIGGAYNEQFFGPGTRLTVL.